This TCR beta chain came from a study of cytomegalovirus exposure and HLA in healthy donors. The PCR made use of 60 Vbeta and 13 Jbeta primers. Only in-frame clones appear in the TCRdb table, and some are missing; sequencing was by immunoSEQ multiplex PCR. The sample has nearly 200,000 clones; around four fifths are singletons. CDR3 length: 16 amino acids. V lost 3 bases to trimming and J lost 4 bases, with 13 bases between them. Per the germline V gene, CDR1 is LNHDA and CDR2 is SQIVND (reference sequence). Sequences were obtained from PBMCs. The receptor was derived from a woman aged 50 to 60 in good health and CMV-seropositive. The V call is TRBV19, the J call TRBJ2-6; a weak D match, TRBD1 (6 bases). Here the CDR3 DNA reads TGTGCCAGTAGTATCAGGGGCGCCGCCGGGGCCAACGTCCTGACTTTC. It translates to CASSIRGAAGANVLTF.